This TCR beta chain was identified during a study of T-cell memory formation after mild COVID-19. TCRdb passed the 5' RACE reads through MiXCR, listing each CDR3 protein once. This sample yields fewer than 350,000 distinct CDR3 sequences, of which approximately 15% are seen a single time; around 24% belongs to the top ten. The CDR3 totals 14 residues. V lost 6 bases, J lost 6 bases, and 4 bases stayed unmatched. Germline V lookup: CDR1 MNHEY, CDR2 SVGAGI. A few counts support this clonotype. The chain links TRBV6-5 to TRBJ1-4; 10 bases map to TRBD1. Input material: PBMCs or a T cell subset sorted from them (not recorded which). The sequence derives from a man aged 18 to 35 who had mild COVID-19 (a few samples of this study predate the infection). Cell type and time point are not known. CDR3 protein: CASSRDRGDEKLFF. The CDR3 nucleotides are TGTGCCAGCAGCAGGGACAGGGGAGATGAAAAACTGTTTTTT.